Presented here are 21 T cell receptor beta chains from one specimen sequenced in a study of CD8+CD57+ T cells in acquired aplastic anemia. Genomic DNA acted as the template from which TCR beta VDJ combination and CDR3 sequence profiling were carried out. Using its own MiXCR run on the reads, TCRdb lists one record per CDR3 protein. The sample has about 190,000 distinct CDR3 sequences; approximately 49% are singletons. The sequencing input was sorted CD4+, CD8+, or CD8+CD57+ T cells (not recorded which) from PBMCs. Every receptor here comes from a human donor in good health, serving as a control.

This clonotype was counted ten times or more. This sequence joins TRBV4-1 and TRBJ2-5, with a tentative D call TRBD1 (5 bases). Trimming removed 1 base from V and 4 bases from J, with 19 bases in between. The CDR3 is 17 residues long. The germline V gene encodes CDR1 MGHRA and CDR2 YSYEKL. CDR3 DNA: TGCGCCAGCAGCCAAGCTTCAGGGTTAGTGAATCGAGAGACCCAGTACTTC. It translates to CASSQASGLVNRETQYF.

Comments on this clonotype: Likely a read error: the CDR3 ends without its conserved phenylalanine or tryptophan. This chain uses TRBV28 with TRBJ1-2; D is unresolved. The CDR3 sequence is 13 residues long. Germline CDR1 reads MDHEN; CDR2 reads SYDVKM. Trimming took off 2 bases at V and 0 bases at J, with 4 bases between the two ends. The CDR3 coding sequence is TGTGCCAGCAGTTTAGGTACTAACTATGGCTACACCCTC. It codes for CASSLGTNYGYTL.

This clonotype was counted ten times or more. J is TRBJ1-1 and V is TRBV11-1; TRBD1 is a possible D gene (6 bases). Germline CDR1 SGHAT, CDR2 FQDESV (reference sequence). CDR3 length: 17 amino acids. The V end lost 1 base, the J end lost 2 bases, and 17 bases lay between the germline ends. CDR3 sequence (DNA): TGTGCCAGCAGCTTAGGAGGGTACGGGGGACATAACACTGAAGCTTTCTTT. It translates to CASSLGGYGGHNTEAFF.

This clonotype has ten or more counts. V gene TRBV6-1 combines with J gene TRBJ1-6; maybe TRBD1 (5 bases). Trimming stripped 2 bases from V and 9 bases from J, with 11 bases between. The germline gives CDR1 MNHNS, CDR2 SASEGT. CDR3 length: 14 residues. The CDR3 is CASSESGHTSPLHF. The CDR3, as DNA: TGTGCCAGCAGTGAATCAGGACACACTTCACCCCTCCACTTT.

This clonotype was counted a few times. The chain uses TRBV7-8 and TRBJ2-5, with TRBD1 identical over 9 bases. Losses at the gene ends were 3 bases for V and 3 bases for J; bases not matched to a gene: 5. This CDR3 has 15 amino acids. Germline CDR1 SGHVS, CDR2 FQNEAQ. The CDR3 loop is CASSLGRTGEETQYF. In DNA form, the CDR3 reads TGTGCCAGCAGCTTGGGGCGGACAGGGGAAGAGACCCAGTACTTC.

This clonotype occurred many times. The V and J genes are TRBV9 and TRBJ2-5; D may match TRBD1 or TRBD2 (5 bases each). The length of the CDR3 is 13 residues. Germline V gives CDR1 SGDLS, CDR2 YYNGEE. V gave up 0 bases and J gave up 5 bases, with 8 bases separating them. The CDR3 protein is CASSVAGRETQYF. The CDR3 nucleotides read TGTGCCAGCAGCGTAGCGGGGCGGGAGACCCAGTACTTC.

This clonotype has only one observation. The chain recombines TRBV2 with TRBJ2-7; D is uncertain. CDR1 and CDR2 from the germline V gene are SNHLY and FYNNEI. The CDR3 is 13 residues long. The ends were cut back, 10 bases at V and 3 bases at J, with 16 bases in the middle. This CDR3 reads CATKQVIGYEQYV. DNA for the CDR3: TGTGCCACCAAGCAGGTGATCGGCTACGAGCAGTACGTC.

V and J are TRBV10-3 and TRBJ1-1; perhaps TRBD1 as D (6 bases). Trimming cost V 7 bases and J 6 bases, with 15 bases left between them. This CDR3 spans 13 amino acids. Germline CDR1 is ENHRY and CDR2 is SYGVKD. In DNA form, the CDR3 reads TGTGCCATCAATCTCCAGGGGCATCCTGAAGCTTTCTTT. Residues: CAINLQGHPEAFF.

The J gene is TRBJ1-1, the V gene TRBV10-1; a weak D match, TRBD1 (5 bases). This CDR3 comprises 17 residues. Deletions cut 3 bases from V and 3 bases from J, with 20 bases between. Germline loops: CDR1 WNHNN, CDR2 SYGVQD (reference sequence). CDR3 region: CASSERMVGQGDTEAFF. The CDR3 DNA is TGCGCCAGCAGTGAAAGGATGGTCGGGCAAGGGGACACTGAAGCTTTCTTT.

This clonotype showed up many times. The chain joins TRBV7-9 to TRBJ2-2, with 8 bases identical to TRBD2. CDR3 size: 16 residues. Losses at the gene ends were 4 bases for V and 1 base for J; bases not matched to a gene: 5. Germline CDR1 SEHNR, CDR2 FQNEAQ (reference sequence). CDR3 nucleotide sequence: TGTGCCAGCAGCTCCTCGGGGGGGGGGAACACCGGGGAGCTGTTTTTT. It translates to CASSSSGGGNTGELFF.

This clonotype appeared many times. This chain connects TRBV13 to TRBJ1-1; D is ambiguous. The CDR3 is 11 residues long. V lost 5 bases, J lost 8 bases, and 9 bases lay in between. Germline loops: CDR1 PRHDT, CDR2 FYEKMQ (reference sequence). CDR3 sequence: CASSPRREAFF. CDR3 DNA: TGTGCCAGCAGCCCCCGACGGGAAGCTTTCTTT. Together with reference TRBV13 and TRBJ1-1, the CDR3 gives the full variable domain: AAGVIQSPRHLIKEKRETATLKCYPIPRHDTVYWYQQGPGQDPQFLISFYEKMQSDKGSIPDRFSAQQFSDYHSELNMSSLELGDSALYFCASSPRREAFFGQGTRLTVV.

The CDR3 DNA is TGTGCCAGTGGTTCCGGGGAGCTGTTTTTT. It encodes CASGSGELFF. The chain uses TRBV19 and TRBJ2-2; D unclear. CDR1 is LNHDA and CDR2 is SQIVND in the germline V gene (reference sequence). The CDR3 runs to 10 residues. V shed 8 bases and J shed 6 bases, with 4 bases lying between them.

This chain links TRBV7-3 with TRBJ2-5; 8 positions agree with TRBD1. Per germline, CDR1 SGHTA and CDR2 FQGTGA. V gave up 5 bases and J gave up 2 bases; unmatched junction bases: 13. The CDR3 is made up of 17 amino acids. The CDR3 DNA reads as TGTGCCAGCAGCCTCCTCCCAGGGGGCGGACTACAAGAGACCCAGTACTTC. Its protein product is CASSLLPGGGLQETQYF.

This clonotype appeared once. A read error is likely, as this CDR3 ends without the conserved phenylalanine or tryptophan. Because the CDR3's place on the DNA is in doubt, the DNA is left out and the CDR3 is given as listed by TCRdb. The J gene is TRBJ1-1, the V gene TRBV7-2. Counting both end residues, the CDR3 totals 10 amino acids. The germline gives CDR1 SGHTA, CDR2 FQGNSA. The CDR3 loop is CASSRTITFS.

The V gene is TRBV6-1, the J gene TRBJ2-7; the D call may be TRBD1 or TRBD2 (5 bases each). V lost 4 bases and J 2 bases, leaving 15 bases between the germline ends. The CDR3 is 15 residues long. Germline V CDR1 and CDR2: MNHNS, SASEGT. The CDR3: CASSGRAKGPYEQYF. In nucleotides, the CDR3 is TGTGCCAGCAGTGGCCGGGCCAAGGGACCCTACGAGCAGTACTTC.

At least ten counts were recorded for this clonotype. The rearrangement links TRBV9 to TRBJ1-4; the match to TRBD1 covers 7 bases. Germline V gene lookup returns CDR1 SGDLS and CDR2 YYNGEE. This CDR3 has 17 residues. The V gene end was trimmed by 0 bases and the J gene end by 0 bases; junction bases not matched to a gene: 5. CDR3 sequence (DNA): TGTGCCAGCAGCGTAGATCGCGGGACAGCAACTAATGAAAAACTGTTTTTT. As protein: CASSVDRGTATNEKLFF.

For the CDR3, the DNA is TGCGCCAGCAGCCAAGAGTTGACAGGGCTTAGGGGGAACACCGGGGAGCTGTTTTTT. Amino acids: CASSQELTGLRGNTGELFF. V is TRBV4-3 and J is TRBJ2-2, with 7 bases that match TRBD1. Trimming cost V 0 bases and J 1 base; bases outside gene matches: 11. This CDR3 spans 19 amino acids. CDR1 LGHNA and CDR2 YSLEER come from the germline V gene.

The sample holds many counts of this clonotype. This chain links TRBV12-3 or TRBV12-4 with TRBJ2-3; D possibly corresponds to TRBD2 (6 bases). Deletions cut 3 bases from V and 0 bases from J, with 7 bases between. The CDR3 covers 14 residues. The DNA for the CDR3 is TGTGCCAGCAGTTTTGCGGGGAGCACAGATACGCAGTATTTT. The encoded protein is CASSFAGSTDTQYF.

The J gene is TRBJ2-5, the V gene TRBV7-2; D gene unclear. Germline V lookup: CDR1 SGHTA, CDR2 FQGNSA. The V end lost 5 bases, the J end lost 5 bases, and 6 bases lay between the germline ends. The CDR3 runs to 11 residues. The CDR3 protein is CASSVSETQYF. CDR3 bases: TGTGCCAGCAGCGTATCGGAGACCCAGTACTTC. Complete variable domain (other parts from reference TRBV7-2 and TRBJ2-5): GAGVSQSPSNKVTEKGKDVELRCDPISGHTALYWYRQSLGQGLEFLIYFQGNSAPDKSGLPSDRFSAERTGGSVSTLTIQRTQQEDSAVYLCASSVSETQYFGPGTRLLVL.

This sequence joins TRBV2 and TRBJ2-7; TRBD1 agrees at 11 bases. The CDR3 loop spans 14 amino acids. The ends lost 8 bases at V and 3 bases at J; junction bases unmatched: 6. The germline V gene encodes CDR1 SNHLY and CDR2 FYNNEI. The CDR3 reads CASGGQGANYEQYF. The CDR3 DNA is TGTGCCAGCGGAGGACAGGGGGCGAACTACGAGCAGTACTTC. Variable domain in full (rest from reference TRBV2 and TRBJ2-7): EPEVTQTPSHQVTQMGQEVILRCVPISNHLYFYWYRQILGQKVEFLVSFYNNEISEKSEIFDDQFSVERPDGSNFTLKIRSTKLEDSAMYFCASGGQGANYEQYFGPGTRLTVT.

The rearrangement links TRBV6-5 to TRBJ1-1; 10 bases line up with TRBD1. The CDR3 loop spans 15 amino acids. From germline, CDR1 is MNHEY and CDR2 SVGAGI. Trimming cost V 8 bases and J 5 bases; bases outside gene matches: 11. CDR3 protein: CASHLDRGPRTEAFF. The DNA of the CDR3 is TGTGCCAGCCATCTTGACAGGGGGCCGCGGACTGAAGCTTTCTTT.